These 24 T cell receptor beta chains share one sample of origin, sequenced in a study of tissue T cells after allogeneic stem cell transplantation. The time point: mouse harvest day 14 after allogeneic transplant. Each mouse received 10^7 T-cell-depleted marrow cells plus 10^6 splenic CD5+ T cells by tail vein. Clones were sequenced by immunoSEQ multiplex PCR, and TCRdb holds only the in-frame ones, with some missing. The sample lists 950 to 1,100 clones; around half were seen once. Sequenced material: spleen. These receptors originate from a female BALB/c mouse given C57BL/6 T cells with graft-versus-host disease after an allogeneic hematopoietic cell transplant.

Turning to this clone: A read error may produce the germline difference seen at one junction end. The gene symbols are mouse symbols. The CDR3 end falls 1 residue outside the read, so it is completed with the germline J gene. The rearrangement links TRBV4 to TRBJ2-7; no clear D. This CDR3 comprises 11 residues. In germline, CDR1 is LGHDT, CDR2 YNNKQL (reference sequence). The CDR3: CATSFFYPQYF. CDR3 DNA (partial): TGTGCCACCAGCTTCTTCTATCCACAGTAC.

This clone was recorded only once. Gene names and germline match the mouse. The read gets to within 1 residue of the CDR3 end, and the germline J gene fills in the rest. The chain has TRBV16 and TRBJ1-3; D remains ambiguous. The CDR3 has 16 amino acids. Germline CDR1 is SGHSA and CDR2 is FRNQAP. V was cut by 0 bases and J by 0 bases, with 9 bases left in between. The CDR3: CASSLDRRYSGNTLYF. Partial CDR3 DNA: TGTGCAAGCAGCTTAGATCGACGGTATTCTGGAAATACGCTCTAT.

This clone ranks as large. The genes and germline here are from mouse. The read falls 1 residue short of the CDR3 end, and the missing part is taken from the germline J gene. The chain combines TRBV13-1 with TRBJ1-6; 7 bases align to TRBD1. TRBJ1-6 is an ORF, with its function uncertain. This CDR3 has 13 amino acids. The germline gives CDR1 NSHNY, CDR2 SYGAGN. The V and J ends lost 3 bases and 7 bases, in that order; junction bases with no gene match: 1. The covered CDR3 bases are TGTGCCAGCAGTGGGGGACAGAATTCGCCCCTCTAC. This encodes CASSGGQNSPLY. The CDR3 in its entirety is CASSGGQNSPLYF.

A single count supports this clone. The genes are named according to mouse. The read terminates 1 residue before the CDR3 end, so the remaining end is supplied by the germline J gene. The chain couples TRBV12-2 to TRBJ2-4; D gene ambiguous. Germline V gene sequence: CDR1 SGHLS, CDR2 HYDKME. CDR3 length: 15 residues. V lost 0 bases to trimming and J lost 0 bases, with 9 bases between them. The sequenced part of the CDR3 DNA is TGTGCCAGCTCTCTCGAGAGAAATAGTCAAAACACCTTGTAC. It specifies CASSLERNSQNTLY. The full-length CDR3 reads as CASSLERNSQNTLYF.

Of note for this clone: This probably arose from a read error, given a far larger clone one base away. Here the gene names and germline are mouse. The CDR3 is cut off 1 residue early in the read; its end comes from the germline J gene. The chain recombines TRBV4 with TRBJ1-4; the D gene is possibly TRBD1 (5 bases). CDR3 length: 14 amino acids. Germline V gene lookup returns CDR1 LGHDT and CDR2 YNNKQL (reference sequence). The DNA read from the CDR3 is TGTGCCAGCAGCTTCAGGGTTTCCCACGAAAGATTATTT. Amino acids: CASSFRVSHERLF. The full-length CDR3 reads as CASSFRVSHERLFF.

In regard to this clone: Gene names refer to mouse genes. The sequenced fragment ends 1 residue before the CDR3 boundary, so the rest is inferred from the germline J gene. The chain has TRBV3 and TRBJ2-1; 12 bases are a match to TRBD2. V was pared by 4 bases and J by 7 bases, with 5 bases of the junction left unmatched. The CDR3 contains 15 residues. CDR1 is SNHLY and CDR2 is FYNGKV in the germline V gene (reference sequence). The CDR3 loop is CASSSGLGGGAEQFF. The covered CDR3 bases are TGTGCCAGCAGCTCGGGACTGGGGGGCGGGGCTGAGCAGTTC.

This clone is medium-sized within its sample. Here the gene names and germline are mouse. Read data end 1 residue before the CDR3 end; the end is taken from the germline J gene. The genes are TRBV5 and TRBJ2-7, with D possibly being TRBD2 (6 bases). The V gene lost 4 bases and the J gene lost 4 bases, with 8 bases spanning the gap. There are 12 residues in the CDR3. Looked up from germline, CDR1 is LGHNA and CDR2 is YNLKQL (reference sequence). CDR3 amino acids: CASSPTGYEQYF. CDR3 DNA (partial): TGTGCCAGCAGCCCCACTGGGTATGAACAGTAC.

For this clone: Mouse gene names and germline throughout. The CDR3 end falls 1 residue outside the read, so it is completed with the germline J gene. This sample includes further DNA sequences coding for the same CDR3. The rearrangement joins TRBV1 to TRBJ2-1; D is unresolved. Germline lookup yields CDR1 NSQYPW and CDR2 LRSPGD (reference sequence). Trimming cost V 4 bases and J 2 bases, with 6 bases left between them. CDR3 length: 13 amino acids. The CDR3 spells CTCSVTYYAEQFF. The CDR3 bases that were read are TGCACCTGCAGTGTGACATACTATGCTGAGCAGTTC.

This clone was seen a few times. Mouse germline and gene names are used. The read ends 1 residue before the CDR3 terminus; that terminus is restored from the germline J gene. This chain joins TRBV26 and TRBJ2-4, with D uncertain. Germline V CDR1 and CDR2: KGHPV, FQNQEV (reference sequence). V was pared by 2 bases and J by 4 bases, with 4 bases between. The CDR3 is 12 amino acids. The part of the CDR3 DNA that was read is TGTGCCAGCAGTCTGACGGAAAACACCTTGTAC. Protein product: CASSLTENTLY. The full-length CDR3 reads as CASSLTENTLYF.

This clone is labeled hyperexpanded. Germline and genes here are mouse. With the read ending 1 residue before the CDR3 end, the germline J gene is used to fill in that end. The gene calls are TRBV29 and TRBJ1-1; possible D gene TRBD1, 5 bases. This CDR3 region has 10 residues. CDR1 is MSHET and CDR2 is SYDVDS in the germline V gene. The V end lost 6 bases, the J end lost 7 bases, and 6 bases lay between the germline ends. The CDR3: CASRTGEVFF. The DNA read from the CDR3 is TGTGCTAGCAGAACAGGAGAAGTCTTC.

Comment on this clone: Mouse gene names and germline throughout. The read is 1 residue too short to cover the CDR3 end, so that end is filled in from the germline J gene. The chain employs TRBV14 and TRBJ1-1; weak D call: TRBD1 (6 bases). The CDR3 loop spans 13 amino acids. Germline V lookup: CDR1 SGHDT, CDR2 FRDEAV. Trimming left V 4 bases short and J 1 base short, with 8 bases between. CDR3 loop: CASSQGWNTEVFF. The part of the CDR3 DNA that was read is TGTGCCAGCAGTCAGGGGTGGAACACAGAAGTCTTC.

Worth noting for this clone: The germline and genes are mouse ones. The sequence runs out 1 residue before the end of the CDR3; the remainder is reconstructed from the germline J gene. The genes are TRBV15 and TRBJ2-2; tentative D call: TRBD1 (6 bases). CDR3 size: 14 residues. Germline V gene sequence: CDR1 SGHND, CDR2 FRSKSL. Trimming shortened V by 7 bases and J by 1 base, and 10 bases separated the two germline ends. Incomplete CDR3 DNA: TGTGCCAGCAACCGGGACAAAAACACCGGGCAGCTCTAC. It specifies CASNRDKNTGQLY. The whole CDR3 reads CASNRDKNTGQLYF.

In the case of this clone: Any gene name here is a mouse gene name. The read ends 1 residue shy of where the CDR3 ends; the end is completed using the germline J gene. V gene TRBV17 combines with J gene TRBJ2-5; a weak D match, TRBD1 (6 bases). This CDR3 contains 14 residues. Deletions cut 2 bases from V and 2 bases from J, with 8 bases between. CDR1 and CDR2 from the germline V gene are MNHDT and YYDKIL. The part of the CDR3 DNA that was read is TGTGCTAGCAGTAGAAGGGGGAGCCAAGACACCCAGTAC. Translating it yields CASSRRGSQDTQY. The full CDR3 protein is CASSRRGSQDTQYF.

Remarks on this clone: Mouse gene names apply. The missing CDR3 end, 1 residue past where the read stops, is filled in from the germline J gene. This chain joins TRBV5 and TRBJ2-2, with 10 bases that match TRBD2. CDR1 is LGHNA and CDR2 is YNLKQL in the germline V gene (reference sequence). The V and J ends lost 0 bases and 0 bases, in that order; junction bases with no gene match: 1. This CDR3 is built from 17 residues. The sequenced part of the CDR3 DNA is TGTGCCAGCAGCCAAGAGACTGGGGGGACAAACACCGGGCAGCTCTAC. Translation: CASSQETGGTNTGQLY. In full, the CDR3 is CASSQETGGTNTGQLYF.

Concerning this clone itself: Germline and genes: mouse. Read coverage stops 1 residue before the CDR3 terminus; the germline J gene supplies the remainder. The chain has TRBV19 and TRBJ2-1; D perhaps matches TRBD1 (6 bases). Germline lookup yields CDR1 FNHDT and CDR2 SITEND (reference sequence). V dropped 2 bases and J dropped 1 base, with 7 bases sitting between them. The CDR3 is 14 residues long. The covered CDR3 bases are TGTGCCAGCAGTATTGGGACAAACTATGCTGAGCAGTTC. Translating it yields CASSIGTNYAEQF. The entire CDR3 protein is CASSIGTNYAEQFF.

Judged by abundance, this clone is hyperexpanded. Mouse names are used for the genes. The read comes to an end 1 residue before the CDR3 does, leaving the germline J gene to fill in the end. The rearrangement joins TRBV4 to TRBJ2-3, with TRBD2 identical over 7 bases. The CDR3 contains 15 residues. Germline V CDR1 and CDR2: LGHDT, YNNKQL (reference sequence). The ends lost 4 bases at V and 1 base at J; junction bases unmatched: 5. The CDR3 DNA, read in part, is TGTGCCAGCAGCTTCGGACTGGCGGGTGCAGAAACGCTGTAT. This translates into CASSFGLAGAETLY. The full CDR3 sequence reads CASSFGLAGAETLYF.

This clone was recorded a few times. Gene names and germline refer to mouse. The read ends 1 residue before the CDR3 terminus; that terminus is restored from the germline J gene. The chain carries TRBV31 and TRBJ1-4; D gene unclear. The germline V gene has CDR1 GKSSPN and CDR2 SITVG. The CDR3 runs to 14 residues. Trimming pared 4 bases from V and 0 bases from J, leaving 9 bases between. Incomplete CDR3 DNA: TGTGCCTGGAACCTACAAATTTCCAACGAAAGATTATTT. Translated, it gives CAWNLQISNERLF. From start to end, the CDR3 is CAWNLQISNERLFF. Looking up the rest from reference TRBV31 and TRBJ1-4 gives the full variable domain: AQTIHQWPVAEIKAVGSPLSLGCTIKGKSSPNLYWYWQATGGTLQQLFYSITVGQVESVVQLNLSASRPKDDQFILSTEKLLLSHSGFYLCAWNLQISNERLFFGHGTKLSVL.

Turning to this clone: Germline and genes: mouse. The read ends 1 residue shy of where the CDR3 ends; the end is completed using the germline J gene. The chain couples TRBV29 to TRBJ1-5, with D possibly matching TRBD1 (5 bases). Germline CDR1 is MSHET and CDR2 is SYDVDS. This CDR3 contains 14 residues. With 2 bases removed from V and 1 base from J, the gap between germline ends came to 6 bases. The CDR3 here is CASSLRTNNQAPLF. CDR3 DNA (partial): TGTGCTAGCAGTTTAAGGACAAACAACCAGGCTCCGCTT.

In the case of this clone: Gene names and germline match the mouse. The sequence runs out 1 residue before the end of the CDR3; the remainder is reconstructed from the germline J gene. The chain recombines TRBV3 with TRBJ2-5; 9 bases are shared with TRBD1. J lost 3 bases, V lost 5 bases, and 6 bases had no gene match. The CDR3 loop spans 15 amino acids. The germline gives CDR1 SNHLY, CDR2 FYNGKV (reference sequence). CDR3 DNA (partial): TGTGCCAGCAGCCCCCGGGACAGGGCACAAGACACCCAGTAC. Its protein product is CASSPRDRAQDTQY. In full, the CDR3 is CASSPRDRAQDTQYF.

Turning to this clone: A far bigger clonotype differs at one base, so this is likely a read error. Gene names are mouse gene names. The missing CDR3 end, 1 residue past where the read stops, is filled in from the germline J gene. In the same sample, other DNA sequences code for this CDR3. V and J are TRBV19 and TRBJ2-4; 9 bases match TRBD2. The CDR3 spans 16 residues. Germline CDR1 reads FNHDT; CDR2 reads SITEND (reference sequence). V lost 2 bases to trimming and J lost 3 bases; unmatched junction nucleotides: 7. CDR3 DNA (partial): TGTGCCAGCAGTATTGGGACTGGGTCTAGCCAAAACACCTTGTAC. Translated, it gives CASSIGTGSSQNTLY. The whole CDR3 protein is CASSIGTGSSQNTLYF.

A note on this clone: Mouse gene names and germline throughout. Read coverage stops 1 residue before the CDR3 terminus; the germline J gene supplies the remainder. V and J are TRBV26 and TRBJ2-3; TRBD1 is a possible D gene (6 bases). Trimming removed 6 bases at V and 0 bases at J, with 10 bases between. The CDR3 loop spans 14 amino acids. CDR1 is KGHPV and CDR2 is FQNQEV in the germline V gene (reference sequence). The covered CDR3 bases are TGTGCCAGCAGCCGGGACAATAGTGCAGAAACGCTGTAT. Translation gives CASSRDNSAETLY. The whole CDR3 region reads CASSRDNSAETLYF. Together with reference TRBV26 and TRBJ2-3, the CDR3 gives the full variable domain: NSKVIQTPRYLVKGQGQKAKMRCIPEKGHPVVFWYQQNKNNEFKFLINFQNQEVLQQIDMTEKRFSAECPSNSPCSLEIQSSEAGDSALYLCASSRDNSAETLYFGSGTRLTVL.

With regard to this clone: The gene symbols are mouse symbols. The read halts 1 residue ahead of the CDR3 end, with the missing end drawn from the germline J gene. This chain uses TRBV24 with TRBJ2-5, with 11 bases that match TRBD2. Germline loops: CDR1 KGHTA, CDR2 FRNEEI. Trimming took 6 bases from V and 3 from J; bases not matched to a gene: 2. The CDR3 contains 14 residues. The sequenced CDR3 bases are TGTGCCAGCAGACTGGGGGGGCCTCAAGACACCCAGTAC. Translated, it gives CASRLGGPQDTQY. The complete CDR3 protein is CASRLGGPQDTQYF.

Notes on this clone: Germline and genes here are mouse. The missing CDR3 end, 1 residue past where the read stops, is filled in from the germline J gene. The chain recombines TRBV13-3 with TRBJ2-2; 9 bases align to TRBD1. V shed 9 bases and J 3 bases; nucleotides not matched to a gene: 3. Germline lookup yields CDR1 NNHDY and CDR2 SYVADS. CDR3 length: 13 residues. The covered CDR3 bases are TGTGCCACTCGGGACAGGGACACCGGGCAGCTCTAC. Protein sequence: CATRDRDTGQLY. The full CDR3 protein reads CATRDRDTGQLYF.

On this clone: Gene names denote mouse genes. The read comes to an end 1 residue before the CDR3 does, leaving the germline J gene to fill in the end. The chain is built from TRBV13-1 and TRBJ1-3; D is possibly TRBD1 (5 bases). Looked up from germline, CDR1 is NSHNY and CDR2 is SYGAGN. The V end lost 5 bases, the J end lost 0 bases, and 12 bases lay between the germline ends. The CDR3 length is 15 residues. CDR3 in amino acids: CASRRDLSSGNTLYF. CDR3 DNA (partial): TGTGCCAGCAGGCGGGACCTCTCTTCTGGAAATACGCTCTAT.